This T cell receptor (beta chain) emerged from a study of CD8 T cells in Susac syndrome. Through negative isolation, CD4+ and CD8+ T cells were obtained, while TEMRA cells were enriched using FACS. An input of roughly 0.5 to 1 ug of RNA was subjected to reverse transcription using random hexamers. TCRdb passed the immunoSEQ multiplex PCR reads through MiXCR, listing each CDR3 protein once. The top ten clones hold approximately 0.13% of a sample with about 120,000 distinct CDR3 sequences, around 90% of them seen once. With 2 bases clipped from V and 4 bases from J, the junction kept 12 bases outside the gene matches. CDR3 size: 17 residues.

The TCR comes from a human donor in good health. The sample was CD4+ T cells from PBMCs. The chain employs TRBV23-1 and TRBJ1-2; 8 bases line up with TRBD1. TRBV23-1 is reported as an ORF; its role is uncertain. The CDR3 nucleotides read TGCGCCAGCAGTCAACCTGCCGGCAGGGGGCGTTTCTATGGCTACACCTTC. Translating gives CASSQPAGRGRFYGYTF.